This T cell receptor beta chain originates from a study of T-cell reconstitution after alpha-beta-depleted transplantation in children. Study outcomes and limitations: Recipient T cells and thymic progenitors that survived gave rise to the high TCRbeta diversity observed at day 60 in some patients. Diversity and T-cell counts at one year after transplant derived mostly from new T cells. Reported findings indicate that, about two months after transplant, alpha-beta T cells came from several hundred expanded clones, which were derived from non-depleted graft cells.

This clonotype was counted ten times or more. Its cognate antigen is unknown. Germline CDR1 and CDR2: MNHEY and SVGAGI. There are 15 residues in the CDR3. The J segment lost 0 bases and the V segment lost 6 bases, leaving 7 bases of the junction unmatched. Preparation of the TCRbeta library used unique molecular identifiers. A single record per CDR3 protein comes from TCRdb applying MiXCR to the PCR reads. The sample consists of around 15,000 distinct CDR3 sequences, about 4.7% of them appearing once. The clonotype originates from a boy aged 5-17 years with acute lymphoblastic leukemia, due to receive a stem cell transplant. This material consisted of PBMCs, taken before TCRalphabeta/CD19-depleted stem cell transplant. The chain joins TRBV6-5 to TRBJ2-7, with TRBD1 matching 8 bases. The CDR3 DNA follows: TGTGCCAGCAGCGCGGACAGGGCGGCCTCCTACGAGCAGTACTTC. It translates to CASSADRAASYEQYF.